The clone carrying this T cell receptor (beta chain) was recorded at least ten times. Its antigen is unknown. The data were taken from a study of T-cell reconstitution after alpha-beta-depleted transplantation in children. With V trimmed by 2 bases and J by 0 bases, 9 bases remained unmatched. Germline CDR1 and CDR2: MNHEY and SVGEGT. The CDR3 is made up of 19 amino acids. Study findings and constraints: It was newly produced T cells that mostly accounted for T-cell counts and diversity one year after transplant. Several hundred graft clones that had expanded were reportedly the source of alpha-beta T cells about two months after transplant.

Preparation of the TCRbeta library was carried out with unique molecular identifiers. TCRdb re-called the PCR reads with MiXCR, one entry per CDR3 protein. This table has 150,000 to 250,000 distinct CDR3 sequences, roughly 6% appearing once. The clonotype comes from a girl younger than two with combined immunodeficiency, due to receive a stem cell transplant. The chain links TRBV6-2 or TRBV6-3 to TRBJ2-1, with 11 bases fitting TRBD2. The starting material was PBMCs, obtained before TCRalphabeta/CD19-depleted stem cell transplant. The CDR3 nucleotides read TGTGCCAGCAGTTACGGGCTAGCGGGGGGTCAAAGCTCCTACAATGAGCAGTTCTTC. This codes for CASSYGLAGGQSSYNEQFF.